The clone carrying this TCR beta chain was detected a few times. These data originate in a study of blood T cells in healthy people across ages. The authors ran a second PCR of roughly 6 to 12 cycles using a sample-barcoded 5' primer and a J-beta primer mix. From the 5' RACE reads, TCRdb called clonotypes with MiXCR, one entry per CDR3 protein. The data hold about 720,000 distinct CDR3 sequences, with about a fifth observed a single time. The sequenced sample consisted of blood. The receptor was isolated from a man between 65 and 85 years old in good health.

The DNA of the CDR3 is TGCGCCAGCAGCCAGGAAGAGTGGATGTGGGGCACCGGGGAGCTGTTTTTT. Translating gives CASSQEEWMWGTGELFF. The chain couples TRBV4-1 to TRBJ2-2, with unresolved D. Trimming stripped 3 bases from V and 4 bases from J, with 18 bases between. CDR3 length: 17 amino acids. The germline gives CDR1 MGHRA, CDR2 YSYEKL.